A selection of T cell receptor beta chains follows, all from one sample in a study of vaccination effects on CD4 cells after COVID-19. Sequencing used immunoSEQ multiplex PCR; TCRdb keeps in-frame clones, though not all of them. There are about 70,000 clones in the sample; 65% to 75% occur only once, and more than 5% lies in the top ten. Their target antigens are unknown. The source was CD4+ T cells from PBMCs cultured with HIV peptides, collected before COVID-19 vaccination. The receptors here all came from a human donor who had a prior SARS-CoV-2 infection. Both conserved end residues are part of each CDR3. Each record gives: CDR3 protein, CDR3 DNA, J gene, V gene, clone size, D gene. A D gene is named only where the DNA matches it firmly. For some rows the clone size is stated as once, few or many, or as a class when expanded; others skip it.

cdr3_aa: CASSELARQETQYF
cdr3_nt: TGTGCCAGCAGTGAACTAGCCAGACAAGAGACCCAGTACTTC
j_call: TRBJ2-5
v_call: TRBV2
clone_size: -
d_call: -

cdr3_aa: CASTRGVTGELFF
cdr3_nt: TGTGCCAGTACCCGAGGGGTTACCGGGGAGCTGTTTTTT
j_call: TRBJ2-2
v_call: TRBV19
clone_size: -
d_call: -

cdr3_aa: CASSLGDMTVYGYTF
cdr3_nt: TGTGCCAGCAGCTTGGGGGACATGACTGTGTATGGCTACACCTTC
j_call: TRBJ1-2
v_call: TRBV5-4
clone_size: -
d_call: -

cdr3_aa: CASSQTSLAEETQYF
cdr3_nt: TGTGCCAGCAGCCAAACCTCACTAGCGGAAGAGACCCAGTACTTC
j_call: TRBJ2-5
v_call: TRBV5-4
clone_size: few
d_call: TRBD2

cdr3_aa: CASSPRLAGAREQFF
cdr3_nt: TGTGCCAGCAGCCCCCGACTAGCGGGAGCACGAGAGCAGTTCTTC
j_call: TRBJ2-1
v_call: TRBV7-2
clone_size: -
d_call: TRBD2

cdr3_aa: CASSLAGPGQGADEQYF
cdr3_nt: TGTGCCAGCAGCTTGGCTGGACCGGGACAGGGGGCGGACGAGCAGTACTTC
j_call: TRBJ2-7
v_call: TRBV11-3
clone_size: few
d_call: TRBD1

cdr3_aa: CASSFYNEQFF
cdr3_nt: TGTGCCAGCAGTTTCTACAATGAGCAGTTCTTC
j_call: TRBJ2-1
v_call: TRBV12-3/TRBV12-4
clone_size: few
d_call: -

cdr3_aa: CASSHIARTGAYNEQFF
cdr3_nt: TGTGCCAGCAGCCATATAGCCAGGACAGGGGCCTACAATGAGCAGTTCTTC
j_call: TRBJ2-1
v_call: TRBV3-1/TRBV3-2
clone_size: -
d_call: TRBD1

cdr3_aa: CASTPEPRGGRGTQYF
cdr3_nt: TGTGCCAGCACCCCCGAGCCGCGGGGGGGCCGAGGTACGCAGTATTTT
j_call: TRBJ2-3
v_call: TRBV7-2
clone_size: few
d_call: TRBD2

cdr3_aa: CASSYMAGANVLTF
cdr3_nt: TGTGCCAGCAGTTACATGGCTGGGGCCAACGTCCTGACTTTC
j_call: TRBJ2-6
v_call: TRBV6-5
clone_size: -
d_call: -

cdr3_aa: CASSNRDMEEKLFF
cdr3_nt: TGTGCCAGCAGTAATAGGGACATGGAAGAAAAACTGTTTTTT
j_call: TRBJ1-4
v_call: TRBV2
clone_size: -
d_call: -

cdr3_aa: CASHLLEGSTGELFF
cdr3_nt: TGTGCCAGCCACCTATTGGAGGGGAGCACCGGGGAGCTGTTTTTT
j_call: TRBJ2-2
v_call: TRBV2
clone_size: -
d_call: -

cdr3_aa: CASRWTGGNYGYTF
cdr3_nt: TGTGCCAGCAGATGGACAGGGGGAAACTATGGCTACACCTTC
j_call: TRBJ1-2
v_call: TRBV6-5
clone_size: -
d_call: TRBD1

cdr3_aa: CASSYRTGGRGEQFF
cdr3_nt: TGTGCCAGCAGTTACCGGACGGGGGGGCGGGGTGAGCAGTTCTTC
j_call: TRBJ2-1
v_call: TRBV6-6
clone_size: -
d_call: TRBD2

cdr3_aa: CSASWGAGRKTQYF
cdr3_nt: TGCAGTGCTAGTTGGGGGGCCGGGAGAAAGACCCAGTACTTC
j_call: TRBJ2-5
v_call: TRBV20-1
clone_size: -
d_call: -

cdr3_aa: CASSGPRGLTGNTEAFF
cdr3_nt: TGTGCCAGCAGCGGACCGAGAGGCCTGACAGGGAACACTGAAGCTTTCTTT
j_call: TRBJ1-1
v_call: TRBV9
clone_size: once
d_call: -

cdr3_aa: CASSLAGAAPGANVLTF
cdr3_nt: TGTGCCAGCAGCTTAGCAGGGGCTGCACCTGGGGCCAACGTCCTGACTTTC
j_call: TRBJ2-6
v_call: TRBV7-2
clone_size: few
d_call: -

cdr3_aa: CASSGLGGGRAYEQYF
cdr3_nt: TGTGCCAGCAGTGGGCTCGGCGGGGGGAGGGCCTACGAGCAGTACTTC
j_call: TRBJ2-7
v_call: TRBV2
clone_size: -
d_call: TRBD2

cdr3_aa: CASSPPPIADTQYF
cdr3_nt: TGTGCCAGCTCACCACCCCCGATAGCAGATACGCAGTATTTT
j_call: TRBJ2-3
v_call: TRBV18
clone_size: -
d_call: -

cdr3_aa: CASSIGPGGENGYTF
cdr3_nt: TGTGCCAGCTCAATTGGCCCGGGGGGAGAAAACGGCTACACCTTC
j_call: TRBJ1-2
v_call: TRBV18
clone_size: -
d_call: -

cdr3_aa: CASSPIDSQETQYF
cdr3_nt: TGCGCCAGCAGCCCCATAGACAGCCAAGAGACCCAGTACTTC
j_call: TRBJ2-5
v_call: TRBV4-1
clone_size: -
d_call: -

cdr3_aa: CASSQDPPGISTDTQYF
cdr3_nt: TGTGCCAGCAGCCAAGACCCCCCGGGGATTAGCACAGATACGCAGTATTTT
j_call: TRBJ2-3
v_call: TRBV3-1/TRBV3-2
clone_size: -
d_call: -

cdr3_aa: CASSPQGAYEQYF
cdr3_nt: TGTGCCAGCTCACCGCAGGGGGCTTACGAGCAGTACTTC
j_call: TRBJ2-7
v_call: TRBV18
clone_size: -
d_call: TRBD1

cdr3_aa: CASNSPIREGEQFF
cdr3_nt: TGTGCCAGCAACAGCCCCATACGCGAAGGTGAGCAGTTCTTC
j_call: TRBJ2-1
v_call: TRBV7-2
clone_size: -
d_call: -

cdr3_aa: CASRHGTALQETQYF
cdr3_nt: TGCGCCAGCCGCCACGGGACGGCCCTCCAAGAGACCCAGTACTTC
j_call: TRBJ2-5
v_call: TRBV5-1
clone_size: -
d_call: -

cdr3_aa: CASNDQQGYTEAFF
cdr3_nt: TGTGCCAGCAACGACCAACAGGGATACACTGAAGCTTTCTTT
j_call: TRBJ1-1
v_call: TRBV7-9
clone_size: -
d_call: -

cdr3_aa: CACAPPSRETQYF
cdr3_nt: TGTGCCTGCGCGCCCCCTAGCCGGGAGACCCAGTACTTC
j_call: TRBJ2-5
v_call: TRBV30
clone_size: -
d_call: -

cdr3_aa: CASSTYDTGELFF
cdr3_nt: TGTGCCAGTAGTACATACGACACCGGGGAGCTGTTTTTT
j_call: TRBJ2-2
v_call: TRBV19
clone_size: few
d_call: -

cdr3_aa: CASSLIGQGANTGELFF
cdr3_nt: TGTGCCAGCAGCTTGATTGGACAGGGGGCGAACACCGGGGAGCTGTTTTTT
j_call: TRBJ2-2
v_call: TRBV5-4
clone_size: -
d_call: TRBD1

cdr3_aa: CSASQTSEQYF
cdr3_nt: TGCAGTGCTAGCCAGACTAGCGAGCAGTACTTC
j_call: TRBJ2-7
v_call: TRBV20-1
clone_size: -
d_call: -

cdr3_aa: CASRPGTKAFYEQYF
cdr3_nt: TGTGCCAGCAGGCCCGGGACTAAGGCTTTCTACGAGCAGTACTTC
j_call: TRBJ2-7
v_call: TRBV2
clone_size: -
d_call: TRBD2

cdr3_aa: CASSVDGQGGYTF
cdr3_nt: TGTGCCAGTAGTGTCGACGGCCAGGGTGGCTACACCTTC
j_call: TRBJ1-2
v_call: TRBV19
clone_size: -
d_call: -

cdr3_aa: CASSFLPLRSTDTQYF
cdr3_nt: TGTGCCAGCAGCTTTCTTCCCCTGCGGAGCACAGATACGCAGTATTTT
j_call: TRBJ2-3
v_call: TRBV5-6
clone_size: -
d_call: -

cdr3_aa: CASSLSTGELFF
cdr3_nt: TGTGCCAGCAGCCTTTCCACCGGGGAGCTGTTTTTT
j_call: TRBJ2-2
v_call: TRBV14
clone_size: once
d_call: -

cdr3_aa: CASSSLAGPNEQFF
cdr3_nt: TGTGCCAGCAGCTCACTAGCGGGACCTAATGAGCAGTTCTTC
j_call: TRBJ2-1
v_call: TRBV7-2
clone_size: -
d_call: TRBD2

cdr3_aa: CATSRAAGSRYYEQYF
cdr3_nt: TGTGCCACCAGCAGAGCAGCCGGTTCCAGGTACTACGAGCAGTACTTC
j_call: TRBJ2-7
v_call: TRBV15
clone_size: -
d_call: -

cdr3_aa: CASEQGLDQPQHF
cdr3_nt: TGTGCCAGCGAGCAGGGGCTAGATCAGCCCCAGCATTTT
j_call: TRBJ1-5
v_call: TRBV2
clone_size: few
d_call: -

cdr3_aa: CASRLGLAGAGELFF
cdr3_nt: TGTGCCAGCAGATTGGGACTAGCGGGAGCCGGGGAGCTGTTTTTT
j_call: TRBJ2-2
v_call: TRBV2
clone_size: few
d_call: TRBD2

cdr3_aa: CASSLGEKYGYTF
cdr3_nt: TGCGCCAGCAGCTTGGGGGAAAAATATGGCTACACCTTC
j_call: TRBJ1-2
v_call: TRBV5-1
clone_size: -
d_call: -